One sample yielded the 5 T cell receptor beta chains listed below, sequenced in a study of T-cell reconstitution after alpha-beta-depleted transplantation in children. Unique molecular identifiers were used in preparing the TCRbeta library. TCRdb redid the calling of the PCR reads with MiXCR, one entry per CDR3 protein. The sample carries about 610,000 distinct CDR3 sequences, about 10% recorded once. The sample was PBMCs from the stem cell graft donor, taken from the stem cell graft. The receptors stem from a human donor who donated a stem cell graft to a child with acute myeloid leukemia.

This clonotype was seen a handful of times. The rearrangement joins TRBV5-1 to TRBJ1-1; D unclear. In germline, CDR1 is SGHRS, CDR2 YFSETQ. V was clipped by 6 bases and J by 7 bases, with 19 bases between them. The CDR3 length is 14 residues. The CDR3 region has the DNA TGCGCCAGCACCCCCCGCGACGCGTCCATTGAAGCTTTCTTT. This encodes CASTPRDASIEAFF.

This clonotype appeared many times. The chain is built from TRBV29-1 and TRBJ2-1; tentative D call: TRBD2 (6 bases). Germline-derived CDR1 and CDR2 are SQVTM and ANQGSEA. The CDR3 extends over 11 amino acids. Trimming cost V 3 bases and J 11 bases, with 11 bases left between them. The DNA for the CDR3 is TGCAGCGTTGAGTGGGGAGGAAAGCAGTTCTTC. Translated, it gives CSVEWGGKQFF.

This clonotype was detected ten times or more. The genes are TRBV5-1 and TRBJ2-7; no definite D call. This CDR3 region has 14 residues. Germline CDR1 is SGHRS and CDR2 is YFSETQ. The germline V and J ends were trimmed by 5 bases and 7 bases, with 19 bases remaining between them. The chain's CDR3 is CASRPSSVGGEQYF. The CDR3 nucleotides read TGCGCCAGCAGACCCTCAAGCGTAGGTGGAGAGCAGTACTTC.

This clonotype has just a few counts. The V gene is TRBV12-3 or TRBV12-4, the J gene TRBJ1-5; TRBD1 aligns across 7 bases. The length of the CDR3 is 14 residues. V shed 6 bases, J shed 3 bases, and the junction held 5 bases outside the gene matches. CDR3 amino acids: CASSLTGNNQPQHF. The CDR3 region has the DNA TGTGCCAGCAGCCTGACAGGGAACAATCAGCCCCAGCATTTT.

This clonotype was observed at least ten times. The chain has TRBV15 and TRBJ2-7; 10 bases agree with TRBD1. V lost 2 bases, J lost 2 bases, and 6 bases stayed unmatched. CDR3 length: 16 residues. Germline values: CDR1 LNHNV, CDR2 YYDKDF (reference sequence). The DNA for the CDR3 is TGTGCCACCAGCAGAACTAGAGGGACAGGGGCCTACGAGCAGTACTTC. This translates into CATSRTRGTGAYEQYF.